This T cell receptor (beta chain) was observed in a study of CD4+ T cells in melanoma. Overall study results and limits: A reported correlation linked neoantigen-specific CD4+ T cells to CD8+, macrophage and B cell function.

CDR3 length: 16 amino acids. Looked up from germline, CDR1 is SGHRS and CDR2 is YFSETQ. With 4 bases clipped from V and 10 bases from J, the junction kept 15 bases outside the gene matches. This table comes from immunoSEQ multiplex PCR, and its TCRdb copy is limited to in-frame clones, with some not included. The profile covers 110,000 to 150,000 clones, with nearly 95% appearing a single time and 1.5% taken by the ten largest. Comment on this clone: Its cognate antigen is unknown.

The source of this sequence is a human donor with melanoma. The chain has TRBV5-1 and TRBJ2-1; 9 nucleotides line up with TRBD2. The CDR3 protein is CASSLLGRGGQIEQFF. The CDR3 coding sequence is TGCGCCAGCAGCCTTCTTGGGCGGGGGGGCCAAATCGAGCAGTTCTTC.